Listed below are T cell receptor beta chains from one sample, sequenced in a study of technical replicates of blood from a few donors. Using immunoSEQ multiplex PCR, the repertoire was profiled, and TCRdb retains in-frame clones only, with some absent. The data show about 67,000 clones, around 97% seen once. Material for sequencing was T cells isolated from PBMCs. These receptor sequences come from a human donor in good health. The CDR3 runs from the conserved cysteine through the conserved F or W. The order of the fields is J gene, D gene, clone size, V gene, CDR3 protein, CDR3 DNA. D genes are given only for firm matches. Clone size is shown for a subset of rows, as once, few, many or a class of expanded clone.

j_call: TRBJ2-2; d_call: TRBD2; clone_size: .; v_call: TRBV19; cdr3_aa: CATRLAGANTGELFF; cdr3_nt: TGTGCCACCAGACTAGCGGGGGCGAACACCGGGGAGCTGTTTTTT
j_call: TRBJ1-1; d_call: .; clone_size: .; v_call: TRBV6-1; cdr3_aa: CASSEEHLQVVNTEAFF; cdr3_nt: TGTGCCAGCAGCGAAGAGCATTTACAGGTTGTAAACACTGAAGCTTTCTTT
j_call: TRBJ2-5; d_call: TRBD1; clone_size: .; v_call: TRBV10-3; cdr3_aa: CAISESIRTGLETQYF; cdr3_nt: TGTGCCATCAGTGAGTCGATTAGGACAGGGCTGGAGACCCAGTACTTC
j_call: TRBJ2-1; d_call: .; clone_size: .; v_call: TRBV7-7; cdr3_aa: CASSLEPSDEQFF; cdr3_nt: TGTGCTAGCAGCTTAGAGCCAAGCGATGAGCAGTTCTTC
j_call: TRBJ1-2; d_call: .; clone_size: once; v_call: TRBV27; cdr3_aa: CASSLSQYGYTF; cdr3_nt: TGTGCCAGCAGTTTATCCCAGTATGGCTACACCTTC
j_call: TRBJ2-4; d_call: .; clone_size: .; v_call: TRBV27; cdr3_aa: CASSPQGHKNIQYF; cdr3_nt: TGTGCCAGCAGTCCACAGGGACACAAAAACATTCAGTACTTC
j_call: TRBJ2-1; d_call: .; clone_size: .; v_call: TRBV19; cdr3_aa: CASTRDYDGNEQFF; cdr3_nt: TGTGCCAGTACCCGGGATTACGATGGCAATGAGCAGTTCTTC
j_call: TRBJ2-5; d_call: TRBD2; clone_size: once; v_call: TRBV4-3; cdr3_aa: CASSPSGRMETQYF; cdr3_nt: TGCGCCAGCAGTCCTAGCGGGAGGATGGAGACCCAGTACTTC
j_call: TRBJ1-2; d_call: .; clone_size: .; v_call: TRBV18; cdr3_aa: CASSPSGDYGYTF; cdr3_nt: TGTGCCAGCTCACCATCGGGGGACTATGGCTACACCTTC
j_call: TRBJ1-1; d_call: TRBD1; clone_size: .; v_call: TRBV30; cdr3_aa: CAWSRRGGASGTEAFF; cdr3_nt: TGTGCCTGGAGTAGGAGAGGGGGCGCCTCGGGCACTGAAGCTTTCTTT
j_call: TRBJ1-1; d_call: .; clone_size: .; v_call: TRBV7-9; cdr3_aa: CASSRLELNTEAFF; cdr3_nt: TGTGCCAGCAGCAGACTGGAACTCAACACTGAAGCTTTCTTT
j_call: TRBJ2-7; d_call: TRBD2; clone_size: .; v_call: TRBV9; cdr3_aa: CASSVGGRAYEQYF; cdr3_nt: TGTGCCAGCAGCGTAGGTGGGAGGGCCTACGAGCAGTACTTC
j_call: TRBJ2-2; d_call: TRBD1; clone_size: .; v_call: TRBV2; cdr3_aa: CASSVTGGGTGELFF; cdr3_nt: TGTGCCAGCAGTGTGACAGGGGGGGGGACCGGGGAGCTGTTTTTT
j_call: TRBJ2-1; d_call: TRBD2; clone_size: .; v_call: TRBV7-9; cdr3_aa: CASSLAHGTSGTWEQFF; cdr3_nt: TGTGCCAGCAGCTTAGCGCACGGGACTAGCGGGACCTGGGAGCAGTTCTTC
j_call: TRBJ2-7; d_call: TRBD1; clone_size: .; v_call: TRBV9; cdr3_aa: CASSPLGTEAYEQYF; cdr3_nt: TGTGCCAGCAGCCCCCTTGGGACAGAAGCCTACGAGCAGTACTTC
j_call: TRBJ2-7; d_call: .; clone_size: .; v_call: TRBV5-1; cdr3_aa: CASSPDTVEQYF; cdr3_nt: TGCGCCAGCAGCCCGGACACCGTCGAGCAGTACTTC
j_call: TRBJ2-1; d_call: TRBD2; clone_size: .; v_call: TRBV7-9; cdr3_aa: CASSSTSGRYEQFF; cdr3_nt: TGTGCCAGCAGCTCGACTAGCGGGAGGTATGAGCAGTTCTTC
j_call: TRBJ1-1; d_call: .; clone_size: .; v_call: TRBV2; cdr3_aa: CASSVQGSYLGTEAFF; cdr3_nt: TGTGCCAGCAGTGTGCAGGGGTCCTACTTGGGCACTGAAGCTTTCTTT
j_call: TRBJ1-2; d_call: .; clone_size: .; v_call: TRBV11-2; cdr3_aa: CASSLETDYGYTF; cdr3_nt: TGTGCCAGCAGCTTAGAGACAGACTATGGCTACACCTTC
j_call: TRBJ1-1; d_call: TRBD1; clone_size: .; v_call: TRBV27; cdr3_aa: CASGTGGIVNTEAFF; cdr3_nt: TGTGCCAGCGGAACAGGGGGTATCGTGAACACTGAAGCTTTCTTT
j_call: TRBJ2-7; d_call: TRBD2; clone_size: .; v_call: TRBV7-9; cdr3_aa: CASSLIGLAGPYEQYF; cdr3_nt: TGTGCCAGCAGCTTAATCGGACTAGCGGGGCCCTACGAGCAGTACTTC
j_call: TRBJ1-2; d_call: .; clone_size: .; v_call: TRBV6-5; cdr3_aa: CASSPRTDGYTF; cdr3_nt: TGTGCCAGCAGCCCCCGGACAGATGGCTACACCTTC
j_call: TRBJ1-4; d_call: .; clone_size: .; v_call: TRBV2; cdr3_aa: CASGTTGYVEKLFF; cdr3_nt: TGTGCCAGCGGGACTACAGGGTATGTCGAAAAACTGTTTTTT
j_call: TRBJ2-7; d_call: .; clone_size: .; v_call: TRBV5-4; cdr3_aa: CASSMDSGSYEQYF; cdr3_nt: TGTGCCAGCAGTATGGATAGCGGAAGCTACGAGCAGTACTTC
j_call: TRBJ2-5; d_call: .; clone_size: .; v_call: TRBV13; cdr3_aa: CASSYYPGEEGKTQYF; cdr3_nt: TGTGCCAGCAGCTACTACCCCGGCGAGGAGGGAAAGACCCAGTACTTC
j_call: TRBJ1-5; d_call: .; clone_size: .; v_call: TRBV5-5; cdr3_aa: CASSLLSMRQPQHF; cdr3_nt: TGTGCCAGCAGCTTGTTAAGTATGAGACAGCCCCAGCATTTT
j_call: TRBJ1-2; d_call: .; clone_size: .; v_call: TRBV5-6; cdr3_aa: CASSLGQDYGYTF; cdr3_nt: TGTGCCAGCAGCTTGGGACAGGACTATGGCTACACCTTC
j_call: TRBJ2-7; d_call: .; clone_size: once; v_call: TRBV10-1; cdr3_aa: CASSETGSGHQYF; cdr3_nt: TGCGCCAGCAGTGAGACAGGGAGCGGACATCAGTACTTC
j_call: TRBJ2-1; d_call: .; clone_size: .; v_call: TRBV11-1; cdr3_aa: CASSLDTRTASYNEQFF; cdr3_nt: TGTGCCAGCAGCTTAGATACGAGGACTGCCTCCTACAATGAGCAGTTCTTC
j_call: TRBJ1-1; d_call: .; clone_size: once; v_call: TRBV11-2; cdr3_aa: CASRRGLGDLNTEAFF; cdr3_nt: TGTGCCAGCAGACGAGGGCTAGGAGATTTGAACACTGAAGCTTTCTTT
j_call: TRBJ2-7; d_call: .; clone_size: .; v_call: TRBV10-2; cdr3_aa: CASSELGRIYEQYF; cdr3_nt: TGCGCCAGCAGTGAGCTAGGGAGGATCTACGAGCAGTACTTC
j_call: TRBJ1-1; d_call: .; clone_size: .; v_call: TRBV10-3; cdr3_aa: CAISEGELKLTEAFF; cdr3_nt: TGTGCCATCAGTGAGGGGGAGTTGAAGTTGACTGAAGCTTTCTTT
j_call: TRBJ2-4; d_call: TRBD1; clone_size: .; v_call: TRBV27; cdr3_aa: CASSSTGYITKNIQYF; cdr3_nt: TGTGCCAGCAGTTCGACAGGGTACATAACCAAAAACATTCAGTACTTC
j_call: TRBJ1-2; d_call: TRBD1; clone_size: .; v_call: TRBV7-6; cdr3_aa: CASSARDRGPSGYTF; cdr3_nt: TGTGCCAGCAGCGCCAGGGACAGGGGGCCTTCCGGCTACACCTTC
j_call: TRBJ1-1; d_call: .; clone_size: .; v_call: TRBV6-1; cdr3_aa: CASKSKQFNTEAFF; cdr3_nt: TGTGCGTCGAAATCGAAACAGTTTAACACTGAAGCTTTCTTT
j_call: TRBJ1-5; d_call: TRBD1; clone_size: .; v_call: TRBV29-1; cdr3_aa: CSVPTGGHQSNQPQHF; cdr3_nt: TGCAGCGTTCCGACAGGGGGCCATCAAAGCAATCAGCCCCAGCATTTT
j_call: TRBJ1-5; d_call: TRBD1; clone_size: .; v_call: TRBV28; cdr3_aa: CASRLDRVSNQPQHF; cdr3_nt: TGTGCCAGTCGTCTGGACAGGGTAAGCAATCAGCCCCAGCATTTT
j_call: TRBJ2-1; d_call: .; clone_size: .; v_call: TRBV11-3; cdr3_aa: CASSSSDIAEQFF; cdr3_nt: TGTGCCAGCAGCTCTAGCGATATAGCGGAGCAGTTCTTC
j_call: TRBJ2-7; d_call: .; clone_size: .; v_call: TRBV25-1; cdr3_aa: CASSESRLEEQYF; cdr3_nt: TGTGCCAGCAGTGAGTCCCGGTTAGAAGAGCAGTACTTC
j_call: TRBJ2-1; d_call: .; clone_size: .; v_call: TRBV13; cdr3_aa: CASSFPPGAEYNEQFF; cdr3_nt: TGTGCCAGCAGCTTCCCCCCAGGAGCGGAGTACAATGAGCAGTTCTTC
j_call: TRBJ1-3; d_call: .; clone_size: once; v_call: TRBV9; cdr3_aa: CASSVAWGEADSGNTIYF; cdr3_nt: TGTGCCAGCAGCGTAGCGTGGGGGGAGGCGGACTCTGGAAACACCATATATTTT